The 24 T cell receptor beta chains reported below all come from one sample, sequenced in a study of tissue T cells after allogeneic stem cell transplantation. Profiled with immunoSEQ multiplex PCR; TCRdb holds only in-frame clones, not every one. Of around 6,000 clones in the sample, roughly 52% were seen once. Time point indicated: mouse harvest day 7 after allogeneic transplant. Each mouse received 10^7 T-cell-depleted marrow cells plus 10^6 splenic CD5+ T cells by tail vein. Specimen: gut tissue. The receptors here all came from a female BALB/c mouse given C57BL/6 T cells with graft-versus-host disease after an allogeneic hematopoietic cell transplant.

By share of the sample, this clone is medium-sized. The gene names given are mouse names. The observed sequence ends 1 residue before the CDR3 terminus, with the missing tail filled in from the germline J gene. This sequence joins TRBV16 and TRBJ1-2; 7 nucleotides match TRBD1. This CDR3 contains 13 residues. After removal of 3 bases from V and 2 bases from J, the junction contained 0 bases not matched to a gene. Germline assignment: CDR1 SGHSA and CDR2 FRNQAP. CDR3 residues: CASSLTGNSDYTF. Partial CDR3 DNA: TGTGCAAGCAGCTTGACAGGGAACTCCGACTACACC.

Worth noting for this clone: Genes and germline are mouse. The read ends 1 residue shy of where the CDR3 ends; the end is completed using the germline J gene. This chain links TRBV13-3 with TRBJ1-4; 7 nucleotides line up with TRBD1. Germline V gene data show CDR1 as NNHDY and CDR2 as SYVADS. V lost 1 base to trimming and J lost 7 bases; unmatched junction nucleotides: 4. The CDR3 sequence is 14 residues long. CDR3 residues: CASSDKGALERLFF. CDR3 bases read: TGTGCCAGCAGTGATAAGGGGGCGCTCGAAAGATTATTT.

Comment on this clone: Gene names follow the mouse nomenclature. The CDR3 goes on 1 residue after the read ends, and that part is filled in from the germline J gene. The chain links TRBV12-1 to TRBJ2-1, with 8 positions matching TRBD2. There are 15 residues in the CDR3. V shed 0 bases and J 1 base; nucleotides not matched to a gene: 1. Germline loops: CDR1 SGHSN, CDR2 HYEKVE. The CDR3 DNA, read in part, is TGTGCCAGCTCTCTCACTGGGGGCAACTATGCTGAGCAGTTC. Translating gives CASSLTGGNYAEQF. The full CDR3 sequence reads CASSLTGGNYAEQFF.

To note about this clone: Genes here carry mouse names. The read halts 1 residue ahead of the CDR3 end, with the missing end drawn from the germline J gene. V is TRBV26 and J is TRBJ2-5; D possibly corresponds to TRBD1 (5 bases). There are 12 residues in the CDR3. V gave up 2 bases and J gave up 6 bases, with 6 bases separating them. Germline V gene data show CDR1 as KGHPV and CDR2 as FQNQEV (reference sequence). The CDR3 spells CASSLNRDTQYF. The covered CDR3 bases are TGTGCCAGCAGTCTGAACAGGGACACCCAGTAC. Using reference TRBV26 and TRBJ2-5 for the parts outside the CDR3, the full variable domain is NSKVIQTPRYLVKGQGQKAKMRCIPEKGHPVVFWYQQNKNNEFKFLINFQNQEVLQQIDMTEKRFSAECPSNSPCSLEIQSSEAGDSALYLCASSLNRDTQYFGPGTRLLVL.

For this clone: Any gene name here is a mouse gene name. The sequenced fragment ends 1 residue before the CDR3 boundary, so the rest is inferred from the germline J gene. The rearrangement uses TRBV24 and TRBJ2-5; possible D gene TRBD2, 6 bases. This CDR3 has 13 amino acids. Germline V gene lookup returns CDR1 KGHTA and CDR2 FRNEEI. Trimming cost V 1 base and J 6 bases, with 8 bases left between them. The CDR3 region is CASSLFGGDTQYF. CDR3 DNA, as far as it was read: TGTGCCAGCAGTCTGTTCGGGGGGGACACCCAGTAC.

With respect to this clone: The genes and germline here are from mouse. The CDR3 DNA, read in part, is TGTGCCAGCAGTTTTCTGGGGGGCTATGAACAGTAC. Protein sequence: CASSFLGGYEQY. The full CDR3 protein reads CASSFLGGYEQYF. This chain uses TRBV15 with TRBJ2-7, with 8 bases fitting TRBD2. The read gets to within 1 residue of the CDR3 end, and the germline J gene fills in the rest. The ends lost 3 bases at V and 3 bases at J; junction bases unmatched: 1. There are 13 residues in the CDR3. Germline loops: CDR1 SGHND, CDR2 FRSKSL.

Points on this clone: Each gene name is a mouse one. With the read ending 1 residue before the CDR3 end, the germline J gene is used to fill in that end. This specimen includes other DNA sequences encoding the same CDR3. The chain links TRBV3 to TRBJ2-3; perhaps TRBD2 as D (5 bases). Deletions cut 1 base from V and 0 bases from J, with 8 bases between. Per the germline V gene, CDR1 is SNHLY and CDR2 is FYNGKV (reference sequence). This CDR3 has 15 amino acids. CDR3 sequence: CASSLGLGSAETLYF. Incomplete CDR3 DNA: TGTGCCAGCAGCTTAGGGCTGGGAAGTGCAGAAACGCTGTAT.

This clone was seen only a few times. Gene names are the mouse ones. Sequencing ends 1 residue short of the CDR3 end; the germline J gene provides the rest. The rearrangement links TRBV3 to TRBJ2-7; a possible D gene is TRBD1 (6 bases). This CDR3 spans 13 amino acids. The germline V and J ends were trimmed by 5 bases and 3 bases, with 11 bases remaining between them. Germline CDR1 reads SNHLY; CDR2 reads FYNGKV (reference sequence). CDR3: CASSAGQHYEQYF. The CDR3 bases that were read are TGTGCCAGCAGCGCGGGACAACACTATGAACAGTAC.

This clone was seen a few times. Gene labels here are mouse ones. The sequenced fragment ends 1 residue before the CDR3 boundary, so the rest is inferred from the germline J gene. The chain carries TRBV26 and TRBJ2-7; TRBD1 matches 8 bases. This CDR3 is 13 amino acids long. Germline V lookup: CDR1 KGHPV, CDR2 FQNQEV (reference sequence). V shed 3 bases, J shed 7 bases, and the junction held 5 bases outside the gene matches. The DNA read from the CDR3 is TGTGCCAGCAGTCTCCAGGGGGCGCTGGAACAGTAC. The encoded protein is CASSLQGALEQY. The full CDR3 reads CASSLQGALEQYF.

Relative to its sample, this clone is large. The gene names here belong to mouse. The CDR3 is cut off 1 residue early in the read; its end comes from the germline J gene. The chain couples TRBV4 to TRBJ2-7, with 10 bases matching TRBD2. J was trimmed by 4 bases and V by 4 bases; bases with no gene match: 1. CDR1 and CDR2 (germline): LGHDT, YNNKQL (reference sequence). The CDR3 totals 13 residues. CDR3 amino acids: CASSSDWGYEQYF. The DNA read from the CDR3 is TGTGCCAGCAGCTCGGACTGGGGGTATGAACAGTAC.

Of note for this clone: Any gene name here is a mouse gene name. Read coverage stops 1 residue before the CDR3 terminus; the germline J gene supplies the remainder. The J gene is TRBJ1-3, the V gene TRBV26; 7 bases fit TRBD1. The length of the CDR3 is 14 residues. Trimming took 3 bases from V and 4 from J; bases not matched to a gene: 3. CDR1 is KGHPV and CDR2 is FQNQEV in the germline V gene (reference sequence). The sequenced part of the CDR3 DNA is TGTGCCAGCAGTCTTGGGACAGACGGAAATACGCTCTAT. Its protein product is CASSLGTDGNTLY. The complete CDR3 sequence is CASSLGTDGNTLYF.

Details on this clone: Genes and germline are mouse. CDR3 in amino acids: CASSLGQNTEVFF. CDR3 DNA (partial): TGTGCCAGCAGCTTAGGACAAAACACAGAAGTCTTC. The J gene is TRBJ1-1, the V gene TRBV3, with unresolved D. The read is 1 residue too short to cover the CDR3 end, so that end is filled in from the germline J gene. CDR3 length equals 13 residues. V lost 1 base and J 1 base, leaving 4 bases between the germline ends. Per the germline V gene, CDR1 is SNHLY and CDR2 is FYNGKV (reference sequence).

In its sample, this clone is large. Genes here carry mouse names. With the read ending 1 residue before the CDR3 end, the germline J gene is used to fill in that end. The J gene is TRBJ1-2, the V gene TRBV26; D gene ambiguous. Between the trimmed V and J ends, which lost 1 base and 2 bases, there was a span of 2 bases. Germline CDR1 reads KGHPV; CDR2 reads FQNQEV (reference sequence). The length of the CDR3 is 12 residues. Incomplete CDR3 DNA: TGTGCCAGCAGTCTGTTGAACTCCGACTACACC. Protein sequence: CASSLLNSDYT. The whole CDR3 is CASSLLNSDYTF. The full variable domain, its missing parts supplied by reference TRBV26 and TRBJ1-2, is NSKVIQTPRYLVKGQGQKAKMRCIPEKGHPVVFWYQQNKNNEFKFLINFQNQEVLQQIDMTEKRFSAECPSNSPCSLEIQSSEAGDSALYLCASSLLNSDYTFGSGTRLLVI.

Points on this clone: Gene names and germline refer to mouse. The read comes to an end 1 residue before the CDR3 does, leaving the germline J gene to fill in the end. V usage is TRBV19 and J usage is TRBJ1-5, with 9 bases fitting TRBD1. CDR1 and CDR2 from the germline V gene are FNHDT and SITEND (reference sequence). The CDR3 runs 14 residues. With 5 bases clipped from V and 0 bases from J, the junction kept 0 bases outside the gene matches. The CDR3 sequence is CASRGQGNNQAPLF. The covered CDR3 bases are TGTGCCAGCAGGGGACAGGGTAACAACCAGGCTCCGCTT.

On this clone: The gene names given are mouse names. With the read ending 1 residue before the CDR3 end, the germline J gene is used to fill in that end. V gene TRBV13-1 combines with J gene TRBJ2-7, with 10 bases that match TRBD2. The germline V gene has CDR1 NSHNY and CDR2 SYGAGN. Trimming removed 5 bases from V and 3 bases from J; junction bases left unmatched: 2. There are 13 residues in the CDR3. CDR3 region: CASRTGGLYEQYF. The CDR3 DNA, read in part, is TGTGCCAGCAGGACTGGGGGGCTCTATGAACAGTAC.

As for this clone: Mouse gene names and germline throughout. The CDR3 loop is CASRTGTANERLFF. The part of the CDR3 DNA that was read is TGTGCCAGCAGGACCGGGACAGCCAACGAAAGATTATTT. V gene TRBV15 combines with J gene TRBJ1-4; 7 bases match TRBD1. The CDR3 extends 1 residue past the end of the read, so its final part is completed from the germline J gene. Germline CDR1 is SGHND and CDR2 is FRSKSL. After removal of 6 bases from V and 3 bases from J, the junction contained 4 bases not matched to a gene. CDR3 size: 14 residues.

Turning to this clone: Gene names refer to mouse genes. The read ends 1 residue early relative to the CDR3; the germline J gene fills the gap. The chain links TRBV13-2 to TRBJ2-2, with D perhaps TRBD2 (7 bases). V was trimmed by 3 bases and J by 0 bases, leaving 12 bases between them. CDR1 and CDR2 (germline): NNHNN, SYGAGS (reference sequence). The CDR3 sequence is 16 residues long. CDR3 sequence reads: CASGVGGLANTGQLYF. CDR3 bases read: TGTGCCAGCGGTGTAGGGGGGCTTGCAAACACCGGGCAGCTCTAC.

Comments on this clone: The germline and genes are mouse ones. The CDR3 end is not reached by the read, which stops 1 residue before it; the germline J gene fills it in. This sequence joins TRBV26 and TRBJ1-1; 7 nucleotides agree with TRBD1. The CDR3 sequence is 14 residues long. Germline CDR1 and CDR2: KGHPV and FQNQEV (reference sequence). The ends lost 4 bases at V and 3 bases at J; junction bases unmatched: 5. The CDR3 DNA, read in part, is TGTGCCAGCAGTCCAACAGGGGTTTACACAGAAGTCTTC. Protein product: CASSPTGVYTEVF. The CDR3 reads in full as CASSPTGVYTEVFF.

This clone is labeled as medium-sized (0.01 to 0.1%). The germline and genes are mouse ones. Read data end 1 residue before the CDR3 end; the end is taken from the germline J gene. V is TRBV23 and J is TRBJ2-7; the table calls TRBD1, which could not be checked here. This CDR3 has 14 residues. CDR1 KGHTA and CDR2 FQNQQP come from the germline V gene. The covered CDR3 bases are TGCTCCAGCAGGAACCGGGACAGGGGGCTTGAACAGTAC. It translates to CSSRNRDRGLEQY. The full CDR3 protein is CSSRNRDRGLEQYF. The whole variable domain, filled in from reference TRBV23 and TRBJ2-7, reads DAAVTQKPRYLIKMKGQEAEMKCIPEKGHTAVFWYQQKQSKELKFLIYFQNQQPLDQIDMVKERFSAVCPSSSLCSLGIRTCEAEDSALYLCSSRNRDRGLEQYFGPGTRLTVL.

By its share, this clone is medium-sized. Gene labels here are mouse ones. The read ends 1 residue before the CDR3 terminus; that terminus is restored from the germline J gene. The chain recombines TRBV26 with TRBJ1-3; D remains ambiguous. Germline-derived CDR1 and CDR2 are KGHPV and FQNQEV (reference sequence). The V gene lost 4 bases and the J gene lost 0 bases, with 7 bases spanning the gap. This CDR3 is built from 14 residues. CDR3 bases read: TGTGCCAGCAGTCCGGACGGTTCTGGAAATACGCTCTAT. Its protein is CASSPDGSGNTLY. The whole CDR3 is CASSPDGSGNTLYF.

With respect to this clone: Any gene name here is a mouse gene name. Read data end 1 residue before the CDR3 end; the end is taken from the germline J gene. This sequence joins TRBV26 and TRBJ2-3; 9 bases line up with TRBD1. Germline CDR1 reads KGHPV; CDR2 reads FQNQEV (reference sequence). The CDR3 loop spans 14 amino acids. Trimming at V came to 4 bases and at J to 1 base, leaving 0 bases not matched to a gene. The CDR3 DNA, read in part, is TGTGCCAGCAGTCGGGACAGGGGTGCAGAAACGCTGTAT. Translated, it gives CASSRDRGAETLY. The complete CDR3 protein is CASSRDRGAETLYF.

With respect to this clone: Each gene name is a mouse one. The missing CDR3 end, 1 residue past where the read stops, is filled in from the germline J gene. The chain recombines TRBV1 with TRBJ1-2; 9 nucleotides line up with TRBD1. The germline V gene encodes CDR1 NSQYPW and CDR2 LRSPGD (reference sequence). The CDR3 spans 14 residues. The V and J ends lost 6 bases and 0 bases, in that order; junction bases with no gene match: 2. The CDR3 reads CTCRRQGANSDYTF. Incomplete CDR3 DNA: TGCACCTGCAGGAGACAGGGGGCAAACTCCGACTACACC.

A few counts support this clone. Gene labels here are mouse ones. The CDR3 end falls 1 residue outside the read, so it is completed with the germline J gene. J is TRBJ1-1 and V is TRBV26; D call uncertain. The CDR3 has 13 residues. Germline loops: CDR1 KGHPV, CDR2 FQNQEV (reference sequence). V gave up 2 bases and J gave up 0 bases, with 4 bases separating them. CDR3: CASSLKQNTEVFF. The part of the CDR3 DNA that was read is TGTGCCAGCAGTCTGAAGCAGAACACAGAAGTCTTC.

For this clone: Here the gene names and germline are mouse. From the germline J gene comes the end of the CDR3, since the read stops 1 residue before it. The chain employs TRBV26 and TRBJ2-5; TRBD1 might be the D (6 bases). In germline, CDR1 is KGHPV, CDR2 FQNQEV (reference sequence). Trimming stripped 4 bases from V and 3 bases from J, with 8 bases between. The CDR3 contains 13 residues. CDR3 in amino acids: CASSPGQQDTQYF. The CDR3 bases that were read are TGTGCCAGCAGTCCCGGACAGCAAGACACCCAGTAC.